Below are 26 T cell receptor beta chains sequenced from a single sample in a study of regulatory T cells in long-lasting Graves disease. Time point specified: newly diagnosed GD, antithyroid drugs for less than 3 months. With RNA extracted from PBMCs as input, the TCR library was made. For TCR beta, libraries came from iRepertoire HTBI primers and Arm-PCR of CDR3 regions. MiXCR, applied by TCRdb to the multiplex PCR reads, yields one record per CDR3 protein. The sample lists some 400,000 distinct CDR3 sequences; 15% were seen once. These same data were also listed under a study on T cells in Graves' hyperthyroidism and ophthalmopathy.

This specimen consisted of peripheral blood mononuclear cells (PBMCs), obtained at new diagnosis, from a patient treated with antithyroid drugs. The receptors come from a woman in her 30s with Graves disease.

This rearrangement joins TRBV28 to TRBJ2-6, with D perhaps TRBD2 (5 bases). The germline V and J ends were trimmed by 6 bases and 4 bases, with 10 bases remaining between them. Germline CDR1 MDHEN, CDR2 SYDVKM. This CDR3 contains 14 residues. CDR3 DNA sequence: TGTGCCAGCAGACACACTAGGGGGGCCAACGTCCTGACTTTC. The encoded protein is CASRHTRGANVLTF.

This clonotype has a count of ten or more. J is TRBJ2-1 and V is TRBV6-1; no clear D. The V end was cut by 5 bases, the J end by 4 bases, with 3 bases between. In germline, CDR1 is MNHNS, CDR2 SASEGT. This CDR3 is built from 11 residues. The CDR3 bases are TGTGCCAGCAGTAGGTACAATGAGCAGTTCTTC. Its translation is CASSRYNEQFF.

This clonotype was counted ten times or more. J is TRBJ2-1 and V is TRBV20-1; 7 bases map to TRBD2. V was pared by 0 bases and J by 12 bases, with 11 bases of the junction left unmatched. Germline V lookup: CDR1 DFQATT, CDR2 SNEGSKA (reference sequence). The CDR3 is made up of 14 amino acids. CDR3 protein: CSARDPLAALVQFF. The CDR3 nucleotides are TGCAGTGCTAGAGATCCCCTAGCGGCCCTAGTGCAGTTCTTC.

The CDR3 region is CASGSSLNEQYF. The CDR3 nucleotides are TGTGCTAGTGGTTCCTCCCTTAACGAGCAGTACTTC. The V call is TRBV12-5, the J call TRBJ2-7; D unresolved. The CDR3 is 12 residues long. V lost 4 bases and J 5 bases, leaving 9 bases between the germline ends. Germline assignment: CDR1 LGHNT and CDR2 FRNRAP.

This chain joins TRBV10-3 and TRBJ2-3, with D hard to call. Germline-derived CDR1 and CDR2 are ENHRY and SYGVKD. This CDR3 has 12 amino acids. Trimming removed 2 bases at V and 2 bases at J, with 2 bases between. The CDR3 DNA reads TGTGCCATCAGTGAGATCACAGATACGCAGTATTTT. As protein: CAISEITDTQYF.

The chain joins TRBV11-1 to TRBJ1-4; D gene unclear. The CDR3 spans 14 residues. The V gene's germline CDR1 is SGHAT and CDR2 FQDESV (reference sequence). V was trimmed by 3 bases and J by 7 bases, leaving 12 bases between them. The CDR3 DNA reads TGTGCCAGCAGCTTCGTGGGGTCCCCTGAAAAACTGTTTTTT. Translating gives CASSFVGSPEKLFF.

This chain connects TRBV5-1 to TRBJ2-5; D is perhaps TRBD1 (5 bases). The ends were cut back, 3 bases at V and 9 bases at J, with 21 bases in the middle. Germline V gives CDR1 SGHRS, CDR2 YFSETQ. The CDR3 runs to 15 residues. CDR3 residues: CASSSDATGATAQYF. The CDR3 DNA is TGCGCCAGCAGCTCCGACGCGACTGGGGCCACGGCCCAGTACTTC.

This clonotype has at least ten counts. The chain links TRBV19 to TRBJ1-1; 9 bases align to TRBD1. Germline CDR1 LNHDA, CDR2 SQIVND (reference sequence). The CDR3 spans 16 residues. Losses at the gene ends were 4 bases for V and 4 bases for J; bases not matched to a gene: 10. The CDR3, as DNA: TGTGCCAGTAGTACTTACAGGGGGCAGCGCGGCACTGAAGCTTTCTTT. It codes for CASSTYRGQRGTEAFF.

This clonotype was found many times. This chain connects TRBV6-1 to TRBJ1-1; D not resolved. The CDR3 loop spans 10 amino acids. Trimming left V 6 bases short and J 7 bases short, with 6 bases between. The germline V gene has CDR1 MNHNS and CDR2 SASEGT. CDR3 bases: TGTGCCAGCAGGGCTTATGAAGCTTTCTTT. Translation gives CASRAYEAFF.

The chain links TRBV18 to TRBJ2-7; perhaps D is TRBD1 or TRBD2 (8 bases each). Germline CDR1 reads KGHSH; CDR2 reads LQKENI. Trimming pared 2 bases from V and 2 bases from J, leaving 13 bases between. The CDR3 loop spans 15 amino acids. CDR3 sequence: CASSPGQGLAYEQYF. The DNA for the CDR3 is TGTGCCAGCTCACCAGGACAGGGACTAGCCTACGAGCAGTACTTC.

The CDR3 is CASSARRNGYTF. The CDR3 DNA reads TGTGCCAGCTCGGCCCGGAGGAATGGCTACACCTTC. The rearrangement joins TRBV28 to TRBJ1-2; D gene ambiguous. The germline gives CDR1 MDHEN, CDR2 SYDVKM. V dropped 8 bases and J dropped 6 bases, with 13 bases sitting between them. The CDR3 totals 12 residues.

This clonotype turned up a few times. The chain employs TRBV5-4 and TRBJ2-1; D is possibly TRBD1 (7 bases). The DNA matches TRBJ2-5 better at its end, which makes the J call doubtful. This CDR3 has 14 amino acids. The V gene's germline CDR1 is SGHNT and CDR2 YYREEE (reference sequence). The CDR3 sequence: CATKGGTVKETQYF. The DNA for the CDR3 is TGTGCCACCAAAGGGGGGACAGTCAAAGAGACCCAGTACTTC.

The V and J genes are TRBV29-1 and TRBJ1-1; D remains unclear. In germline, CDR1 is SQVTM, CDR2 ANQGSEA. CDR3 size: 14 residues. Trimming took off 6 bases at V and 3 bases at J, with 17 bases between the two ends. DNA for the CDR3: TGCAGCGTCGCCGTTTGGTTGGCTGACACTGAAGCTTTCTTT. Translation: CSVAVWLADTEAFF.

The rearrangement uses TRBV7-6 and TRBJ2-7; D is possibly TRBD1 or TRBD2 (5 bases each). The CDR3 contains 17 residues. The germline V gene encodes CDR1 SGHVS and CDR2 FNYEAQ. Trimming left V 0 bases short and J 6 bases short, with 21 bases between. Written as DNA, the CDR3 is TGTGCCAGCAGCTTAGCTGGGACCGCTCCGGTGGGTTCCGAGCAGTACTTC. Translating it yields CASSLAGTAPVGSEQYF.

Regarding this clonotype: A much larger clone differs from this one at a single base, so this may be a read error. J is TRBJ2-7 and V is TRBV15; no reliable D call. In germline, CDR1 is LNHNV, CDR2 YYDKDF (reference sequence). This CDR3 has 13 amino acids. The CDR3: CAASRGWGYEQYF. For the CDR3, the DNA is TGTGCCGCCAGCAGAGGCTGGGGCTACGAGCAGTACTTC.

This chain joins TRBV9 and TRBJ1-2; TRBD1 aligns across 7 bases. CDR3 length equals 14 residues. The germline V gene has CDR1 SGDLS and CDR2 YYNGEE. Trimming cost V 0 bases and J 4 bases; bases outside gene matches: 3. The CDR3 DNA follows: TGTGCCAGCAGCGTAGCTACAGGGGCCTATGGCTACACCTTC. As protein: CASSVATGAYGYTF.

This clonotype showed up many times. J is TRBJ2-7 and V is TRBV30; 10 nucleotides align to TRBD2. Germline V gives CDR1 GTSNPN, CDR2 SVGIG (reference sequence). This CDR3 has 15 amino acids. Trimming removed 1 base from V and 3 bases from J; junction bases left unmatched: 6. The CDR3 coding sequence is TGTGCCTGGAGTGGCCTAGCGGGAGCCAACTACGAGCAGTACTTC. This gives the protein CAWSGLAGANYEQYF.

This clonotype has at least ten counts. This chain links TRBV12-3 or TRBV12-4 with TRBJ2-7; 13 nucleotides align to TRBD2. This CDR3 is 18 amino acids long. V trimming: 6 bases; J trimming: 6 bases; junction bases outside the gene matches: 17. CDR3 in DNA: TGTGCCAGCAGACCCTCAGGGAGACTAGCGGGAGGAAGGGGCGAGCAGTACTTC. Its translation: CASRPSGRLAGGRGEQYF.

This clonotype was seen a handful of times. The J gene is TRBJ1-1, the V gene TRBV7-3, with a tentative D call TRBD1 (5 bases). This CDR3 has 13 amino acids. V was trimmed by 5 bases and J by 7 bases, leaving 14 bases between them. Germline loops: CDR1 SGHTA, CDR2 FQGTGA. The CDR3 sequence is CASSLMGRSEAFF. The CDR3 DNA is TGTGCCAGCAGCCTAATGGGACGAAGTGAAGCTTTCTTT.

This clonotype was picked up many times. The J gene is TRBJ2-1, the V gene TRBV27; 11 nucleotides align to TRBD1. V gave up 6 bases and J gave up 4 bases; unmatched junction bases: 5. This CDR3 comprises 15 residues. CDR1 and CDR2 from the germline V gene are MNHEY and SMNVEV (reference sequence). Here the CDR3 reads CASSSGTGGYNEQFF. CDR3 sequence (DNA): TGTGCCAGCAGCTCCGGGACAGGGGGATACAATGAGCAGTTCTTC.

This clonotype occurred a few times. The DNA for the CDR3 is TGCGCCAGCAGCTTGGTGGGGGACAATGAAAAACTGTTTTTT. This codes for CASSLVGDNEKLFF. The chain combines TRBV5-1 with TRBJ1-4, with D perhaps matching TRBD1 (5 bases). There are 14 residues in the CDR3. CDR1 and CDR2 (germline): SGHRS, YFSETQ. Trimming shortened V by 0 bases and J by 5 bases, and 8 bases separated the two germline ends.

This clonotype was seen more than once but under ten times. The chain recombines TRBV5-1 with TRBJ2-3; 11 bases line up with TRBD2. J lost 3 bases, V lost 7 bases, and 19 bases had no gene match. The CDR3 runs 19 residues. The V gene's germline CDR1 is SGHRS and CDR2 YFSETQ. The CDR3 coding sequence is TGCGCCAGCGCCCTTATCCGGACTAGCGGGCGAGCATTAACAGATACGCAGTATTTT. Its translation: CASALIRTSGRALTDTQYF.

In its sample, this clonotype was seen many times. The CDR3 loop reads CATSDPDGTSGRADTQYF. The CDR3 bases are TGTGCCACCAGTGACCCTGACGGGACTAGCGGGAGGGCAGATACGCAGTATTTT. The chain couples TRBV24-1 to TRBJ2-3; TRBD2 agrees at 16 bases. This CDR3 is built from 18 residues. CDR1 and CDR2 (germline): KGHDR, SFDVKD. V dropped 4 bases and J dropped 4; count of bases not matched to a gene: 7.

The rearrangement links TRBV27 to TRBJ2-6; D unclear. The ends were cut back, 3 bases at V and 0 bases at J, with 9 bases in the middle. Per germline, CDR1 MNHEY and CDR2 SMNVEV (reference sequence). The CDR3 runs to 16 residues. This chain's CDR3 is CASSFLANSGANVLTF. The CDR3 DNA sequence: TGTGCCAGCAGTTTCCTTGCAAACTCTGGGGCCAACGTCCTGACTTTC.

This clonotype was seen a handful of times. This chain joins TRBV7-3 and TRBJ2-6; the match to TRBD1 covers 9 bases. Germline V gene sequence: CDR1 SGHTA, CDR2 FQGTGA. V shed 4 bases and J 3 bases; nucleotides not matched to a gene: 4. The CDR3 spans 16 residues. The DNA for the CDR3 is TGTGCCAGCAGCTCGACAGGGGGTGGTGGGGCCAACGTCCTGACTTTC. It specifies CASSSTGGGGANVLTF.

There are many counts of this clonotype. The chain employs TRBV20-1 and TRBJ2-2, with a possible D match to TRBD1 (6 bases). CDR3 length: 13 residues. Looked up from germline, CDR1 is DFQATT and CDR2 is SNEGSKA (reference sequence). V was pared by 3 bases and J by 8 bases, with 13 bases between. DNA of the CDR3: TGCAGTGCTAGGGGGGCCAGAGCTGGGGAGCTGTTTTTT. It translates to CSARGARAGELFF.